These 14 T cell receptor beta chains were all obtained from the same sample, sequenced in a study of cytomegalovirus exposure and HLA in healthy donors. A multiplex PCR was run with 60 Vbeta primers and 13 Jbeta primers. Repertoires were generated with immunoSEQ multiplex PCR, while TCRdb's copy carries only in-frame clones and drops some. The repertoire includes under 70,000 clones, approximately 70% of them detected once, and 19% sits in the top ten. Sequenced input: PBMCs. These receptors all come from a woman aged 55 to 70 in good health and CMV-seropositive.

The rearrangement joins TRBV4-1 to TRBJ2-3; D gene unclear. The length of the CDR3 is 14 residues. The V end lost 5 bases, the J end lost 5 bases, and 14 bases lay between the germline ends. Germline lookup yields CDR1 MGHRA and CDR2 YSYEKL. The CDR3 sequence is CASSSTPSGDTQYF. The CDR3, as DNA: TGCGCCAGCAGCTCAACTCCCTCCGGAGATACGCAGTATTTT.

This chain connects TRBV29-1 to TRBJ2-7; TRBD2 aligns across 7 bases. The J segment lost 2 bases and the V segment lost 5 bases, leaving 0 bases of the junction unmatched. Per the germline V gene, CDR1 is SQVTM and CDR2 is ANQGSEA. The length of the CDR3 is 11 residues. The CDR3 DNA reads as TGCAGCGTTCGGGGGGCCTACGAGCAGTACTTC. Protein product: CSVRGAYEQYF.

The chain employs TRBV7-9 and TRBJ2-3, with TRBD1 identical over 11 bases. The CDR3 extends over 17 amino acids. Germline lookup yields CDR1 SEHNR and CDR2 FQNEAQ (reference sequence). With 1 base clipped from V and 3 bases from J, the junction kept 6 bases outside the gene matches. Here the CDR3 reads CASSLDGQGARTDTQYF. The CDR3 DNA is TGTGCCAGCAGCTTAGACGGACAGGGGGCGAGGACAGATACGCAGTATTTT.

This rearrangement joins TRBV4-1 to TRBJ2-7, with 7 bases aligning to TRBD1. J lost 3 bases, V lost 4 bases, and 12 bases had no gene match. The CDR3 runs to 16 residues. The germline V gene encodes CDR1 MGHRA and CDR2 YSYEKL. The CDR3 bases are TGCGCCAGCAGCCCCGCATCTTTGACAGGGATCTACGAGCAGTACTTC. This sequence encodes CASSPASLTGIYEQYF.

Worth noting for this clone: One junction end disagrees with the germline gene, perhaps due to a read error. This chain links TRBV5-1 with TRBJ2-2, with D possibly being TRBD2 (6 bases). This CDR3 has 15 amino acids. The V gene's germline CDR1 is SGHRS and CDR2 YFSETQ. Here the CDR3 reads CASSLSASNTGGLFF. The CDR3 DNA reads TGCGCCAGCAGCTTGTCTGCGTCGAACACCGGGGGGCTGTTTTTT.

The DNA for the CDR3 is TGTGCCAGCAGTGAAGCGGCGGAGGTGTCGTATCAGCCCCAGCATTTT. Amino acid sequence: CASSEAAEVSYQPQHF. The chain is built from TRBV6-1 and TRBJ1-5, with unresolved D. The length of the CDR3 is 16 residues. V gave up 0 bases and J gave up 5 bases, with 14 bases separating them. Germline CDR1 and CDR2: MNHNS and SASEGT.

This rearrangement joins TRBV5-1 to TRBJ2-5; the D is unclear. The DNA end is a closer match to TRBJ2-7, so the J assignment may be wrong. This CDR3 has 13 amino acids. Germline CDR1 is SGHRS and CDR2 is YFSETQ. The chain's CDR3 is CASSLSVEYEQYF. For the CDR3, the DNA is TGCGCCAGCAGCTTATCCGTCGAATACGAGCAGTACTTC.

This chain joins TRBV9 and TRBJ2-7, with TRBD2 matching 8 bases. J lost 3 bases, V lost 0 bases, and 8 bases had no gene match. The V gene's germline CDR1 is SGDLS and CDR2 YYNGEE. The CDR3 is 16 amino acids. CDR3 loop: CASSVGISGVNYEQYF. The CDR3 DNA reads as TGTGCCAGCAGCGTAGGGATTAGCGGGGTGAACTACGAGCAGTACTTC.

The genes are TRBV21-1 and TRBJ1-1; the table's D call of TRBD1 was not tested on the DNA. TRBV21-1 is noted as a pseudogene. The CDR3 has 17 amino acids. CDR3 DNA sequence: TGTGCCAGCAGCAAAAGGGGACAGGGGTCCCCCAACACTGAAGCTTTCTTT. Its translation is CASSKRGQGSPNTEAFF.

In its sample, this clone was seen a few times. The V call is TRBV16, the J call TRBJ1-2; perhaps TRBD1 as D (6 bases). This CDR3 region has 15 residues. With 4 bases removed from V and 2 bases from J, the gap between germline ends came to 14 bases. Per germline, CDR1 KGHSY and CDR2 FQNENV. Here the CDR3 reads CASSPGTGQNYGYTF. The DNA for the CDR3 is TGTGCCAGCAGCCCTGGAACAGGGCAAAACTATGGCTACACCTTC.

This clone was seen a few times. CDR3 protein: CASSLAGGANEKLFF. DNA of the CDR3: TGTGCCAGCAGCTTGGCGGGGGGCGCGAATGAAAAACTGTTTTTT. The chain links TRBV5-5 to TRBJ1-4; maybe TRBD1 (6 bases). Trimming took off 0 bases at V and 5 bases at J, with 11 bases between the two ends. CDR3 length: 15 residues. Germline V CDR1 and CDR2: SGHKS, YYEKEE (reference sequence).

Details on this clone: The sample has other DNA sequences that encode this CDR3 too. The CDR3 bases are TGTGCCAGCAGCGTAGGTCCCCTAAACACCGGGGAGCTGTTTTTT. Translating it yields CASSVGPLNTGELFF. V and J are TRBV9 and TRBJ2-2; D not certain. Trimming removed 0 bases from V and 2 bases from J, with 8 bases in between. There are 15 residues in the CDR3. From germline, CDR1 is SGDLS and CDR2 YYNGEE.

This chain connects TRBV7-8 to TRBJ2-7; 11 bases are a match to TRBD1. Trimming took 4 bases from V and 7 from J; bases not matched to a gene: 3. The CDR3 is 13 residues long. Looked up from germline, CDR1 is SGHVS and CDR2 is FQNEAQ. DNA for the CDR3: TGTGCCAGCAGCTCCGGACAGGGGGCTGAGCAGTACTTC. This codes for CASSSGQGAEQYF.

The rearrangement joins TRBV11-3 to TRBJ1-1, with 9 bases lining up with TRBD1. J was trimmed by 4 bases and V by 5 bases; bases with no gene match: 2. CDR1 is SGHNT, CDR2 YENEEA, per germline. The CDR3 loop spans 13 amino acids. The CDR3 loop is CASSRTGATEAFF. The CDR3 DNA reads as TGTGCCAGCAGCCGGACAGGGGCCACTGAAGCTTTCTTT.